What follows describes a single T cell receptor (beta chain). Its binding antigen is unknown. One base away there is no much larger clone; base qualities are not given. This sample was included in a study of cytomegalovirus exposure and HLA in healthy donors (dated by TCRdb to about 2017). For the wider study: In an earlier analysis of about 560 of the donors, approximately 260 Gb of sequence data and 100 million or so unique TCR beta sequences from approximately 180 million T cells were reported. An early release that covered approximately 600 HLA-typed donors contained approximately 300 gigabases of sequencing data and about 93 million unique TCR sequences. The genetic ancestry cluster associated with self-reported Caucasian donors included 70% to 85% of the 398 genotyped donors. The study aimed to test whether cataloging public T cell receptors could reveal signatures of past pathogen exposure. The T cell repertoires of 670 or so subjects were profiled by immunosequencing and related to cytomegalovirus serostatus. A separate validation cohort of 100 to 150 different subjects was used in addition to the roughly 700-subject first cohort. High-throughput TCR immunosequencing, statistical association of individual TCRs with disease status, and machine learning were combined to predict cytomegalovirus infection status. To study patterns of TCR occurrence, a later analysis re-analyzed previously published TCR beta repertoires from hundreds of donors and added high-resolution HLA genotyping. In the later analysis, no new phenotypic data were used to find candidate immune exposures; instead, reliance was placed on TCR beta sequences and their occurrence across donors. In an earlier analysis of 500 to 650 of the donors, high-throughput TCR beta sequencing was used to judge whether each TCR beta V gene segment behaved as functional or pseudogenic. Donor age, sex, ethnicity and CMV serostatus were compiled together with the repertoire data. A later genetic analysis took genome-wide SNP genotypes for 398 of the 666 donors and used that subset as a discovery cohort. All discovery cohort repertoires had been generated using a single sequencing platform. HLA typing included class I and class II loci at four-digit resolution. Typing coverage varied by locus: roughly 629-640 donors for A, B, C, DRB1 and DQB1; more than 500 for DQA1; over 600 for DPA1; 450 to 480 for DPB1. Roughly 5 DR-DQ haplotypes were treated as single units for association and clustering because of strong linkage in the cohort. Among roughly 400 genotyped donors of the cohort, an average of approximately 240,000 unique TCR beta nucleotide sequences was sequenced per donor, of which about 19% were non-productive. Study-wide conclusions, independent of this receptor: In a later analysis, HLA-associated TCR beta chains showed more clonal expansion and lower generation probabilities than non-associated chains that were equally common. Three of the identified cytomegalovirus-associated TCR beta chains were confirmed in vitro to be specific for cytomegalovirus antigens. According to the authors, the approach could potentially be generalized to other disease states and immunological phenotypes. In a later analysis, most CMV-associated TCR beta chains were found to appear HLA-restricted, with HLA associations seemingly driven largely by CMV exposure. This cohort had only TCR beta chains sequenced, and the lack of alpha or paired-chain data limited which features could be detected. Most TCR sequences were seen in very few donors, while some public TCRs were found in many individuals. Because counts were too low, roughly 16 rarely observed V segments, including chromosome 9 orphons, were left out of the earlier analysis of some 600 of the donors. A further reported finding was that TCR beta sequences accurately predicted the HLA-A and HLA-B alleles for most subjects in the first cohort. According to a later analysis, parvovirus B19, influenza, CMV and Epstein-Barr virus appeared linked to several top co-occurrence clusters. A later analysis associated about 18,000 TCR beta sequences with specific HLA alleles at a false discovery rate of 0.05. The 87-base-pair reads could not distinguish some IMGT-functional V segments, including TRBV6-2 and TRBV6-3, so those segments were excluded. When HLA alleles, especially DR and DQ, strongly co-occurred, attributing TCR associations to individual alleles was difficult. The classifier was reported to diagnose cytomegalovirus status with high specificity and sensitivity in both the original cohort and the validation cohort. Roughly uniform sequencing depth across donors was assumed in presence/absence analyses, although this assumption may not hold. Immune exposure information for the cohort was limited to CMV serostatus. A later analysis found that TCR association rates varied across HLA loci, with DRB1 alleles showing the most associated TCRs and HLA-C alleles the fewest. In a later genetic analysis, a missense DCLRE1C variant was associated with V-gene and J-gene trimming of TCR beta chains, and the association was replicated in an independent cohort. An earlier analysis of roughly 570 of the donors showed that most TCR beta V segments appeared in productive rearrangements either about 87% or about 30% of the time, which broadly matched IMGT annotations. A total of about 180 TCR beta chains were listed by the study as associated with cytomegalovirus. In a later genetic analysis, fewer N-insertions in productive TCRs were reported among donors in an Asian-associated ancestry cluster than the approximately 630-donor mean. Correlated functional status among segregating V segments might reflect linkage disequilibrium, but an unknown experimental factor could not be ruled out. Because HLA typing was missing for some donors at each locus, association tests included only the typed subset. A group of highly shared sequence variants was considered likely to be a technical artifact of the sequencing pipeline.

Spanning cysteine to phenylalanine, the CDR3 consists of 15 amino acids. Only the CDR3 DNA stays, 45 bases, in frame from base 1. V is pruned by 4 bases and J by 5 bases, leaving 7 bases of the junction without a gene match. The CDR1 and CDR2 encoded by the germline V gene are SGDLS and YYNGEE. The library relied on the immunoSEQ multiplex PCR assay. For the multiplex PCR, a mixture combining 60 forward primers for TCR Vbeta segments and 13 reverse primers for TCR Jbeta segments was used. Amplification of the CDR3 region of rearranged TCR beta genes was performed with a multiplex PCR assay on genomic DNA. The amplified TCR beta libraries were sequenced on the Illumina HiSeq System as 87-base-pair reads. For the original study's pipeline: In a later analysis, approximately 74 million unique TCR beta chains were counted across the 500 to 850 repertoires, and roughly 11 million of these chains were shared by at least two donors. To remove PCR and sequencing errors, raw reads were error-corrected and collapsed into unique sequences using a nearest-neighbor algorithm that merged closely related sequences. V, D and J gene segments were assigned by aligning CDR3 sequences to IMGT reference sequences. For a sequence to be retained, a match of at least six nucleotides was required to both a V gene segment and a J gene segment. A rearrangement was called productive if the CDR3 had no stop codons and remained in frame with V and J, and every other rearrangement was called non-productive. Following IMGT convention, CDR3 was defined as the stretch from the second conserved V-encoded cysteine to the conserved J-encoded phenylalanine. In an earlier analysis of approximately 590 of the donors, sequences lacking an unambiguous match to a single V gene segment were excluded. In an earlier analysis of a few hundred of the donors, V segments were called functional above 56.7% productive rearrangements and were called segregating when the between-donor standard deviation exceeded 5%. To diagnose cytomegalovirus status from the catalog of TCR beta chain sequences, a statistical classification framework was built. In a later analysis, TCR nucleotide sequences were compared against IMGT/GENE-DB human TR gene sequences so that V and J genes could be assigned. The TCRdist pipeline was used in a later analysis to assign CDR3 sequences and most-parsimonious VDJ recombination scenarios. A later analysis defined each TCR beta chain by its CDR3 amino acid sequence plus V-gene family, and excluded reads lacking a unique V-gene family. To address suspected cross-contamination and a sequencing artifact, a later analysis removed over 500 highly shared, low-generation-probability nucleotide sequences. A later analysis calculated a clonal expansion index for each public chain from normalized within-repertoire ranks of inferred template counts. A later analysis computed generation probabilities with a VDJ recombination model fitted to out-of-frame rearrangements, and checked the results against IGoR. In a later analysis, TCR-TCR, TCR-HLA and TCR-CMV co-occurrence was scored with hypergeometric tests, and a repertoire-size bias correction was applied to TCR pairs. To estimate false discovery rates, a later analysis permuted the HLA or CMV assignments 20 times. In a later analysis, co-occurring TCRs were grouped using DBSCAN, and TCRdist sequence similarity was added for clustering within HLA-allele-positive subsets. Co-occurrence clustering excluded repertoires with fewer than 30,000 or more than 120,000 public chains, plus five with anomalous nucleotide sharing. The immuneACCESS repertoire file appears here via TCRdb, limited to in-frame rearrangements. These files lack a portion of the clones; in checked studies, under half of the deficit traces to unresolved V genes, and the cause of the others is not known. The DNA was the basis for D and trimming; V, J and clone size are from that table. Across this sample there are roughly 73,000 clones, with about 81% seen only once. 2% to 3% of the sample is taken by the ten largest.

The cohort was made up of 500 to 850 healthy bone marrow donors. Cohort members were all nominally healthy when sampled, although unrecorded immune exposures were likely present. The donor tested CMV seronegative and was one of the 352 seronegative cohort members. A peripheral blood sample was provided by each donor, and peripheral blood mononuclear cells were used for TCR beta sequencing. Genomic DNA was extracted from the blood cell samples with the Qiagen DNeasy Blood Extraction Kit. Sequencing was done on a sample of PBMCs. The receptor chain draws on TRBV9 and TRBJ2-1, and 9 bases in between align with TRBD2. This receptor was obtained from a woman between 45 and 65 years old in good health and CMV-seronegative. The sequenced DNA is TGTGCCAGCAGCCCCCTGGCTAGCGGGAACAATGAGCAGTTCTTC. Its protein is CASSPLASGNNEQFF.